The entry below describes one TCR beta chain. This record comes from a study of Ad26.COV2.S vaccination and SARS-CoV-2 variants. The method was immunoSEQ multiplex PCR; TCRdb's version includes in-frame clones alone and lacks a portion of them. The table has 250,000 or so clones, roughly 89% seen once; the top ten hold under 3%. The treatment denotes: some 19 received Ad26.COV2.S at low or high dose, single or two shots; 5 received placebo; per-sample allocation not given. Sampling took place 63 days after the first vaccine or placebo injection. Germline CDR1 SQVTM, CDR2 ANQGSEA. CDR3 length: 15 residues. V was cut by 5 bases and J by 2 bases, with 19 bases left in between.

This specimen was peripheral blood, taken in a trial of Ad26.COV2.S vaccine versus placebo. The rearrangement joins TRBV29-1 to TRBJ2-7, with D possibly matching TRBD1 (6 bases). The receptor's source is a person aged 18 to 65 who received the Ad26.COV2.S COVID-19 vaccine or a placebo. In DNA form, the CDR3 reads TGCAGCGTTTCGGGACAAGGAAAGGGACCCTACGAGCAGTACTTC. This translates into CSVSGQGKGPYEQYF.